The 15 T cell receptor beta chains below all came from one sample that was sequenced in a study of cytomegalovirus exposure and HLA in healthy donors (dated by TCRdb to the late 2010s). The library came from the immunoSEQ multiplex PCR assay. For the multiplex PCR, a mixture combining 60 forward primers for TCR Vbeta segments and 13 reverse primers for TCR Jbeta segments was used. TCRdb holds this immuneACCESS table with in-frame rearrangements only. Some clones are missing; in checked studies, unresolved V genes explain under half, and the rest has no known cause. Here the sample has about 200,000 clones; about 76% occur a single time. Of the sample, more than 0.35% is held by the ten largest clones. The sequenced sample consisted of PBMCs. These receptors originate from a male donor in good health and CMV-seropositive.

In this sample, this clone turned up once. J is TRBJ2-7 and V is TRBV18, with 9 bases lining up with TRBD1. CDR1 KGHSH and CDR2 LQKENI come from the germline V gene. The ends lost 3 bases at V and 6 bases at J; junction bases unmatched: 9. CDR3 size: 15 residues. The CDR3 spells CASSPFGQGSGEQYF. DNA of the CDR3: TGTGCCAGCTCACCTTTCGGACAGGGGAGCGGCGAGCAGTACTTC.

The CDR3 DNA follows: TGCGCCAGCAGTCAAGGGCCAGGGGCACCCCGTCACACTGAAGCTTTCTTT. Protein sequence: CASSQGPGAPRHTEAFF. The V and J genes are TRBV23-1 and TRBJ1-1, with a weak D call TRBD1 (6 bases). TRBV23-1 is labeled an ORF, and its function is uncertain. This CDR3 is built from 17 residues. Between the trimmed V and J ends, which lost 2 bases and 3 bases, there was a span of 19 bases.

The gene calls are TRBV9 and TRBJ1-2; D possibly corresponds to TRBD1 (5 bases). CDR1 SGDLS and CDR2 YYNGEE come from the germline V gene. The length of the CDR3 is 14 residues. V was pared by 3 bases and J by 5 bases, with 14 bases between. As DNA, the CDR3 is TGTGCCAGCAGCGCGGGGAGGGGAAGATATGGCTACACCTTC. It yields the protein CASSAGRGRYGYTF.

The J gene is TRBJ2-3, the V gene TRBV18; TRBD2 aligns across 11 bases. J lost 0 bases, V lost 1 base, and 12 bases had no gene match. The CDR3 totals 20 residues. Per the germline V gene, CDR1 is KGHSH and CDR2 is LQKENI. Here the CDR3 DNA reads TGTGCCAGCTCACCACGATTTTCGGGACTAGCGGATTATAGCACAGATACGCAGTATTTT. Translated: CASSPRFSGLADYSTDTQYF.

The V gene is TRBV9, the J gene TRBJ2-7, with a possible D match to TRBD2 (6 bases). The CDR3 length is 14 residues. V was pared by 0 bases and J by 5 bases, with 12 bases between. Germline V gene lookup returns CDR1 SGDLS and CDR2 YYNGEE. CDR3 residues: CASSVAGSSDEQYF. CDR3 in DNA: TGTGCCAGCAGCGTAGCCGGGAGTAGTGACGAGCAGTACTTC.

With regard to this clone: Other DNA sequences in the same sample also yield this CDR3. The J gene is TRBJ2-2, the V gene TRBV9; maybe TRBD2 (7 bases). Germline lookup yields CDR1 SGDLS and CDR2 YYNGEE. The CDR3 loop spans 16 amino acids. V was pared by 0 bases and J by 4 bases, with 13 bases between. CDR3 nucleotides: TGTGCCAGCAGCGTAGGTGGGGGGGCGCCCACCGGGGAGCTGTTTTTT. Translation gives CASSVGGGAPTGELFF.

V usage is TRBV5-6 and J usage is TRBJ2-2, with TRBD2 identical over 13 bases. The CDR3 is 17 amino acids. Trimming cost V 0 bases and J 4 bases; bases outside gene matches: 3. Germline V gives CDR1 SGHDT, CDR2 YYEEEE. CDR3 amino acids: CASSLGLAGGSTGELFF. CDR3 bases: TGTGCCAGCAGCTTGGGACTAGCGGGGGGATCCACCGGGGAGCTGTTTTTT.

The CDR3 loop is CASSLDGLAGGELFF. As DNA, the CDR3 is TGTGCCAGCAGCCTCGACGGACTAGCGGGCGGGGAGCTGTTTTTT. The chain uses TRBV5-4 and TRBJ2-2; 11 bases match TRBD2. From germline, CDR1 is SGHNT and CDR2 YYREEE (reference sequence). The CDR3 runs to 15 residues. Losses at the gene ends were 4 bases for V and 7 bases for J; bases not matched to a gene: 6.

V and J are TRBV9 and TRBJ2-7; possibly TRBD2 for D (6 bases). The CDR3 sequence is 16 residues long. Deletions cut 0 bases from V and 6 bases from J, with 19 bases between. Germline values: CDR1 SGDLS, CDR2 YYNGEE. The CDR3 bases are TGTGCCAGCAGCGTAGAGCCTCGTCTGGCCGGGAGCGAGCAGTACTTC. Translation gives CASSVEPRLAGSEQYF.

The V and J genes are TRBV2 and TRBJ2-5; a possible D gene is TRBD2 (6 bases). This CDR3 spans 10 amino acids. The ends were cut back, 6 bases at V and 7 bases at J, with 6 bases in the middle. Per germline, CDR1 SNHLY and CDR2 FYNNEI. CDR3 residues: CASREGTQYF. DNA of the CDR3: TGTGCCAGCAGGGAGGGGACCCAGTACTTC.

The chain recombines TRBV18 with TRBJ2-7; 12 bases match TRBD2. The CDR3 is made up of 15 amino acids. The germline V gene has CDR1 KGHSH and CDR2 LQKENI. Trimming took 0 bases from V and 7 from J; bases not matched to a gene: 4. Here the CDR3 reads CASSPPTSGSGEQYF. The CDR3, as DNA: TGTGCCAGCTCACCACCGACTAGCGGGAGCGGTGAGCAGTACTTC.

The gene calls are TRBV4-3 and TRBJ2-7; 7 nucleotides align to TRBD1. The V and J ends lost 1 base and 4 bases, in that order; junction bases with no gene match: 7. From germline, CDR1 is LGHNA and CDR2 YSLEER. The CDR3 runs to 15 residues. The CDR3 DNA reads TGCGCCAGCAGCCAAGTTCCGGGACAGATTTACGAGCAGTACTTC. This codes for CASSQVPGQIYEQYF.

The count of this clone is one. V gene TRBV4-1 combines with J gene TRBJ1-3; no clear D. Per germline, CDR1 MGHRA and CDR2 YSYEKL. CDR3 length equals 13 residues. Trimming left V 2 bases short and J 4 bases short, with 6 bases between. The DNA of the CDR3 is TGCGCCAGCAGCCAAAACAGCGGAAACACCATATATTTT. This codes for CASSQNSGNTIYF.

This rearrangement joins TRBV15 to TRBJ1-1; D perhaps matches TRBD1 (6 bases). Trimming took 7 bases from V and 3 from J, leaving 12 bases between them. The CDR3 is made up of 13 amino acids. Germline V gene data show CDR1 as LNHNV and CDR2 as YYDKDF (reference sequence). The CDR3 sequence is CATNLGGDTEAFF. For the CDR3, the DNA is TGTGCCACCAATCTAGGGGGAGACACTGAAGCTTTCTTT.

CDR3 sequence reads: CASSLSGPNHEQYF. CDR3 nucleotide sequence: TGTGCCAGCAGCCTTAGCGGGCCGAACCACGAGCAGTACTTC. The gene calls are TRBV7-2 and TRBJ2-7, with 7 bases matching TRBD2. Unmatched junction bases numbered 9, after V lost 5 bases and J lost 5 bases. The CDR3 covers 14 residues. The germline gives CDR1 SGHTA, CDR2 FQGNSA. The whole variable domain, filled in from reference TRBV7-2 and TRBJ2-7, reads GAGVSQSPSNKVTEKGKDVELRCDPISGHTALYWYRQSLGQGLEFLIYFQGNSAPDKSGLPSDRFSAERTGGSVSTLTIQRTQQEDSAVYLCASSLSGPNHEQYFGPGTRLTVT.